This T cell receptor beta chain derives from a study of cytomegalovirus exposure and HLA in healthy donors. Broader study findings: TCR beta V segments were, for the most part, productive about 87% or about 30% of the time in an earlier analysis. In a later analysis, a missense DCLRE1C variant was linked to TCR beta V- and J-gene trimming. Researchers reported from a later analysis that most CMV-associated TCR beta chains appeared HLA-restricted.

A note on this clone: Its cognate antigen is unknown.

Both 60 Vbeta primers and 13 Jbeta primers went into the PCR. Measured with immunoSEQ multiplex PCR; TCRdb has only the in-frame clones, and not every one. Of about 110,000 clones listed, around 79% are singletons. The clonotype originates from a woman aged 40 to 55 in good health and CMV-seronegative. Sequenced sample: PBMCs.

The CDR3 coding sequence is TGCGCCAGCAGCCTCTACCCGGGACTAGGGGACAATGAGCAGTTCTTC. This gives the protein CASSLYPGLGDNEQFF. This chain uses TRBV4-3 with TRBJ2-1, with 8 bases identical to TRBD2. The V gene end was trimmed by 4 bases and the J gene end by 5 bases; junction bases not matched to a gene: 10. The CDR3 extends over 16 amino acids. CDR1 and CDR2 from the germline V gene are LGHNA and YSLEER.